One sample yielded the 20 T cell receptor beta chains listed below, sequenced in a study of T-cell reconstitution after alpha-beta-depleted transplantation in children. This sample's TCRbeta library carried unique molecular identifier barcodes. TCRdb analysed the PCR reads with MiXCR anew, one entry per CDR3 protein. The data show around 52,000 distinct CDR3 sequences, under 6.5% seen once. The sequencing here drew on PBMCs, mostly from graft donor cells, taken 60 days after TCRalphabeta/CD19-depleted stem cell transplant. Source of these receptors: a female patient aged 2 to 10 who had a stem cell transplant for aplastic anemia, so the T cells may come from the graft donor.

By sample fraction, this clonotype is medium-sized (0.01 to 0.1%). The rearrangement joins TRBV28 to TRBJ2-7; weak D call: TRBD2 (5 bases). Germline loops: CDR1 MDHEN, CDR2 SYDVKM. V was shortened by 5 bases and J by 6 bases, with 17 bases between the two germline ends. The CDR3 length is 14 residues. The CDR3 loop is CASSTGIVRVEQYF. CDR3 DNA sequence: TGTGCCAGCAGTACGGGGATTGTACGGGTCGAGCAGTACTTC.

This clonotype is termed medium-sized (0.01 to 0.1%). The rearrangement uses TRBV15 and TRBJ2-3, with D unclear. Germline CDR1 LNHNV, CDR2 YYDKDF (reference sequence). The CDR3 is made up of 17 amino acids. Trimming took off 0 bases at V and 6 bases at J, with 19 bases between the two ends. In DNA, the CDR3 is TGTGCCACCAGCAGAGATTCCCCTTGGAGAGGTGACGATACGCAGTATTTT. It encodes CATSRDSPWRGDDTQYF. Combining the CDR3 with reference TRBV15 and TRBJ2-3 gives the whole variable domain DAMVIQNPRYQVTQFGKPVTLSCSQTLNHNVMYWYQQKSSQAPKLLFHYYDKDFNNEADTPDNFQSRRPNTSFCFLDIRSPGLGDTAMYLCATSRDSPWRGDDTQYFGPGTRLTVL.

This clonotype has ten or more counts. The chain combines TRBV20-1 with TRBJ1-1; D not certain. Trimming removed 0 bases from V and 10 bases from J, with 12 bases in between. Germline V gene lookup returns CDR1 DFQATT and CDR2 SNEGSKA (reference sequence). The CDR3 loop spans 12 amino acids. In DNA form, the CDR3 reads TGCAGTGCTAGAGAGGAAATTTTAAGAGCTTTCTTT. Translation: CSAREEILRAFF.

The chain links TRBV6-2 or TRBV6-3 to TRBJ1-5; tentative D call: TRBD1 (5 bases). CDR1 is MNHEY, CDR2 SVGEGT, per germline. CDR3 length equals 17 residues. Between the trimmed V and J ends, which lost 7 bases and 1 base, there was a span of 20 bases. The CDR3 nucleotides read TGTGCCAGCAAGGGGAGTGGCAGGGCTGGGAGCAATCAGCCCCAGCATTTT. This gives the protein CASKGSGRAGSNQPQHF.

This clonotype was detected many times. The chain joins TRBV2 to TRBJ2-1, with D perhaps being TRBD1 or TRBD2 (5 bases each). V shed 5 bases and J shed 6 bases, with 17 bases lying between them. Germline CDR1 is SNHLY and CDR2 is FYNNEI. This CDR3 region has 15 residues. DNA for the CDR3: TGTGCCAGCAGTCCAGGTCCGAGGGGAAGCAATGAGCAGTTCTTC. Translating it yields CASSPGPRGSNEQFF.

This clonotype has a count of ten or more. The V call is TRBV5-1, the J call TRBJ2-3, with D maybe TRBD2 (5 bases). Germline V lookup: CDR1 SGHRS, CDR2 YFSETQ. This CDR3 has 14 residues. Trimming took off 4 bases at V and 4 bases at J, with 13 bases between the two ends. CDR3 sequence reads: CASSLQPEADTQYF. The CDR3 DNA follows: TGCGCCAGCAGCCTTCAGCCGGAGGCAGATACGCAGTATTTT.

This clonotype was found many times. The chain is built from TRBV6-4 and TRBJ2-3; TRBD2 matches 8 bases. The germline V gene has CDR1 MRHNA and CDR2 SNTAGT. J gave up 4 bases and V 6 bases, and 6 bases lay outside the gene matches. The CDR3 runs to 14 residues. CDR3 sequence (DNA): TGTGCCAGCAGGAAACGGGAGGGAGCAGATACGCAGTATTTT. Protein sequence: CASRKREGADTQYF.

This clonotype was seen repeatedly, ten times or more. This chain connects TRBV15 to TRBJ2-6; D is ambiguous. Per germline, CDR1 LNHNV and CDR2 YYDKDF (reference sequence). This CDR3 comprises 16 residues. Trimming removed 0 bases from V and 0 bases from J, with 6 bases in between. The CDR3 here is CATSRDRPSGANVLTF. CDR3 nucleotides: TGTGCCACCAGCAGAGATAGACCCTCTGGGGCCAACGTCCTGACTTTC.

This clonotype appeared many times. V usage is TRBV20-1 and J usage is TRBJ2-6, with no clear D. This CDR3 contains 12 residues. From germline, CDR1 is DFQATT and CDR2 SNEGSKA (reference sequence). V was clipped by 4 bases and J by 4 bases, with 5 bases between them. CDR3 sequence: CSATAGANVLTF. Here the CDR3 DNA reads TGCAGTGCTACCGCGGGGGCCAACGTCCTGACTTTC.

There are many counts of this clonotype. V gene TRBV12-3 or TRBV12-4 combines with J gene TRBJ2-2; possibly TRBD2 for D (5 bases). CDR3 size: 12 residues. The V end was cut by 4 bases, the J end by 8 bases, with 8 bases between. The CDR3 DNA sequence: TGTGCCAGCAGTTCGGGGTGGGGGGAGCTGTTTTTT. Amino acids: CASSSGWGELFF.

There are a few counts of this clonotype. V usage is TRBV7-8 and J usage is TRBJ1-1, with a tentative D call TRBD1 (6 bases). The CDR3 consists of 15 residues. Per the germline V gene, CDR1 is SGHVS and CDR2 is FQNEAQ. Between the trimmed V and J ends, which lost 1 base and 4 bases, there was a span of 13 bases. The CDR3 reads CASSLVTGFSTEAFF. CDR3 DNA sequence: TGTGCCAGCAGCTTAGTCACAGGGTTTTCCACTGAAGCTTTCTTT.

In its sample, this clonotype was seen many times. The CDR3 loop reads CASSLETDTGELFF. The CDR3 DNA is TGTGCCAGCAGTTTAGAGACCGACACCGGGGAGCTGTTTTTT. This chain links TRBV12-3 or TRBV12-4 with TRBJ2-2; D not resolved. V dropped 1 base and J dropped 3 bases, with 6 bases sitting between them. This CDR3 is built from 14 residues.

Many counts were recorded for this clonotype. The rearrangement joins TRBV27 to TRBJ2-1; 14 bases fit TRBD2. Trimming removed 8 bases from V and 0 bases from J; junction bases left unmatched: 6. This CDR3 is built from 17 residues. Germline CDR1 and CDR2: MNHEY and SMNVEV (reference sequence). CDR3 nucleotides: TGTGCCAGCGGCGGGACTAGCGGGGGCAGCTCCTACAATGAGCAGTTCTTC. Translation: CASGGTSGGSSYNEQFF.

This clonotype was counted ten times or more. The J gene is TRBJ1-1, the V gene TRBV30; no firm D call. The germline V gene has CDR1 GTSNPN and CDR2 SVGIG (reference sequence). V was shortened by 0 bases and J by 8 bases, with 13 bases between the two germline ends. This CDR3 has 13 residues. The CDR3 region has the DNA TGTGCCTGGAGTGTACAATCATCGGCGGAAGCTTTCTTT. It encodes CAWSVQSSAEAFF. Looking up the rest from reference TRBV30 and TRBJ1-1 gives the full variable domain: SQTIHQWPATLVQPVGSPLSLECTVEGTSNPNLYWYRQAAGRGLQLLFYSVGIGQISSEVPQNLSASRPQDRQFILSSKKLLLSDSGFYLCAWSVQSSAEAFFGQGTRLTVV.

This clonotype was detected ten times or more. The CDR3 loop is CASSQNKYSSTDTQYF. CDR3 bases: TGTGCCAGCAGCCAGAACAAGTACTCTAGCACAGATACGCAGTATTTT. This chain joins TRBV4-2 and TRBJ2-3; no definite D call. There are 16 residues in the CDR3. CDR1 and CDR2 from the germline V gene are LGHNA and YNFKEQ. Trimming pared 3 bases from V and 0 bases from J, leaving 13 bases between.

This clonotype was detected ten times or more. The J gene is TRBJ2-5, the V gene TRBV20-1; 13 bases are shared with TRBD2. V was pared by 6 bases and J by 0 bases, with 4 bases of the junction left unmatched. There are 15 residues in the CDR3. Per the germline V gene, CDR1 is DFQATT and CDR2 is SNEGSKA (reference sequence). In DNA form, the CDR3 reads TGCAGTGCCGACGGGACTAGCGGGGACCAAGAGACCCAGTACTTC. It encodes CSADGTSGDQETQYF.

This clonotype was counted ten times or more. This chain links TRBV7-9 with TRBJ2-5; D gene uncertain. V was clipped by 5 bases and J by 5 bases, with 12 bases between them. The CDR3 is made up of 13 amino acids. Germline CDR1 SEHNR, CDR2 FQNEAQ (reference sequence). The CDR3 protein is CASSPSPGETQYF. The CDR3, as DNA: TGTGCCAGCAGCCCATCCCCCGGGGAGACCCAGTACTTC.

This clonotype was recorded at least ten times. The CDR3: CASSLYGYTF. The DNA of the CDR3 is TGTGCCAGCAGCTTATATGGCTACACCTTC. The rearrangement links TRBV6-1 to TRBJ1-2; no clear D. The V and J ends lost 6 bases and 5 bases respectively, with 4 bases between them. The CDR3 contains 10 residues. Germline assignment: CDR1 MNHNS and CDR2 SASEGT.

The rearrangement links TRBV5-1 to TRBJ2-7, with D unresolved. With 0 bases removed from V and 4 bases from J, the gap between germline ends came to 8 bases. Looked up from germline, CDR1 is SGHRS and CDR2 is YFSETQ. This CDR3 has 13 residues. The CDR3, as DNA: TGCGCCAGCAGCTTGGAAAGGGCGTACGAGCAGTACTTC. Protein sequence: CASSLERAYEQYF.

This clonotype was counted ten times or more. The genes are TRBV6-5 and TRBJ1-1; TRBD1 matches 8 bases. Germline V gene lookup returns CDR1 MNHEY and CDR2 SVGAGI. J lost 2 bases, V lost 4 bases, and 3 bases had no gene match. The CDR3 runs 14 residues. For the CDR3, the DNA is TGTGCCAGCAGTTCCAGGGGGCGAAACACTGAAGCTTTCTTT. Its translation: CASSSRGRNTEAFF.